This is a list of T cell receptor beta chains from one sample in a study of blood T cells in healthy people across ages. TCRdb passed the 5' RACE reads through MiXCR, listing each CDR3 protein once. This sample has approximately 1,700,000 distinct CDR3 sequences, with about 39% found just once. Sequencing was done on a sample of blood. These receptors originate from a human donor in good health. Each CDR3 is given with its conserved first and last residue. The D gene is left open where the match is weak. Size values are once, few and many counts, or a class for expanded clones, and some rows have none.

size	J	V	D	CDR3
.	TRBJ1-6	TRBV6-1	.	CATLPDWNSPLHF
few	TRBJ2-3	TRBV11-2	.	CASSLDQKRGRTDTQYF
few	TRBJ2-1	TRBV7-9	.	CASSLVDLPEEQFF
few	TRBJ1-2	TRBV3-1	TRBD1	CASSQRTGVGYGYTF
few	TRBJ1-1	TRBV29-1	.	CSVGNRANTEAFF
.	TRBJ2-3	TRBV28	.	CAIGGSGSPTDTQYF
.	TRBJ2-1	TRBV4-2	TRBD2	CASSQESSGDPYNEQFF
few	TRBJ1-2	TRBV28	TRBD1	CASNQGGLYGYTF
.	TRBJ1-4	TRBV28	TRBD1	CASRPGQASRKRFF
.	TRBJ1-1	TRBV12-3/TRBV12-4	.	CASSLAGGGDYEAFF
.	TRBJ2-1	TRBV12-3/TRBV12-4	.	CASSKLGGHEQFF
.	TRBJ1-1	TRBV5-1	TRBD1	CASSIQGSGTEAFF
.	TRBJ1-2	TRBV7-3	.	CASSPRGGGLDGYTF
.	TRBJ1-2	TRBV19	TRBD1	CASSLRRDRGWRGYTF
few	TRBJ2-3	TRBV7-8	TRBD2	CASSSRLAGMNTQYF
.	TRBJ1-1	TRBV6-5	TRBD1	CASSPTRTGLNTEAFF
.	TRBJ2-2	TRBV5-1	.	CASQGTTNTGELFF
few	TRBJ2-7	TRBV7-9	.	CASSLDRGKYGQYF
.	TRBJ1-1	TRBV5-1	.	CASSLGSGAEAFF
few	TRBJ2-5	TRBV6-5	.	CASSRGVETQYF
.	TRBJ1-5	TRBV12-3/TRBV12-4	.	CASTPGQANQPQHF
.	TRBJ2-5	TRBV7-9	TRBD1	CASSLRDRGHQETQYF
.	TRBJ2-3	TRBV2	.	CASSEGPGTQYF
.	TRBJ1-1	TRBV4-3	TRBD1	CASGPGDSLMNTEAFF
.	TRBJ2-3	TRBV6-5	.	CASSPLRATDTQYF
.	TRBJ2-5	TRBV5-4	.	CASSSLRVQGGETQYF
many	TRBJ2-3	TRBV7-2	.	CASSLVAGILSDTQYF
.	TRBJ2-3	TRBV24-1	.	CATSDPQRRRGLSSTDTQYF
.	TRBJ2-1	TRBV2	TRBD2	CASSEALLAGGGNEQFF
.	TRBJ1-2	TRBV7-2	.	CASSEQGCGGYTF
few	TRBJ1-1	TRBV4-3	.	CASSQDRQGYTEAFF
.	TRBJ2-1	TRBV4-3	.	CASNQDRLDEQFF
.	.	TRBV10-3	.	CAISKDREVSHEQYF
few	TRBJ2-1	TRBV7-2	TRBD1	CAGSKRDSTNEQFF
.	TRBJ1-2	TRBV28	.	CASSLFSGDSYTF
few	TRBJ1-4	TRBV29-1	.	CSVFNEKLFF
.	TRBJ2-7	TRBV28	TRBD1	CASTTWWRIDGTAEITDYYEQYF
.	TRBJ1-4	TRBV20-1	TRBD1	CSARDAGQGGEKLFF
.	TRBJ1-2	TRBV7-9	.	CASSPWEGGGYTF
few	TRBJ2-7	TRBV28	.	CASSPPLPYEQYF
.	TRBJ1-2	TRBV10-3	TRBD1	CAISADRGTNYGYTF
few	TRBJ2-7	TRBV12-3/TRBV12-4	TRBD1	CASSLDRGYYEQYF